The T cell receptor (beta chain) under discussion was sequenced for a study of T cell repertoires in cytomegalovirus infection. The wider study: Evidence of both CMV infection and a matching HLA type came from public TCR beta signatures. Study-level results: People with CMV and the relevant HLA were identified by cumulative public TCR beta family frequency. What dominated the ex vivo response were HLA-C-restricted CMV-specific TCR beta clonotypes.

Looked up from germline, CDR1 is MDHEN and CDR2 is SYDVKM. The CDR3 has 13 residues. Trimming pared 7 bases from V and 6 bases from J, leaving 13 bases between. MiXCR was run by TCRdb on the reads, yielding one entry per CDR3 protein. In the table there are 100,000 to 150,000 distinct CDR3 sequences, about 31% of which are singletons. Comment on this clonotype: The antigen is undetermined.

J is TRBJ2-1 and V is TRBV28; a possible D gene is TRBD1 (6 bases). The input for sequencing was CD8+ T cells from cultured PBMCs, taken from culture after CMV antigen stimulation. This TCR derives from a human donor in good health (CMV status not recorded). Some clones in this sample may be carry-over from other donors' samples. The CDR3 reads CASTVGGPNEQFF. CDR3 DNA: TGTGCCAGCACGGTAGGGGGTCCCAATGAGCAGTTCTTC.